The 9 T cell receptor beta chains presented below share a single source sample, sequenced in a study of blood T cells in healthy people across ages. A second PCR, run for about 7 to 11 cycles, used a sample-barcoded 5' primer plus a J-beta primer mix. In TCRdb, the 5' RACE reads were re-called with MiXCR into one record per CDR3 protein. This table has 1.8 million or so distinct CDR3 sequences, more than 35% appearing once. The sequenced material came from blood. The origin of the receptors is a human donor in good health.

To note about this clonotype: Its ends do not fully match the called genes, so a read error is possible. The chain couples TRBV20-1 to TRBJ1-2; D is unclear. The V gene's germline CDR1 is DFQATT and CDR2 SNEGSKA (reference sequence). The CDR3 is made up of 15 amino acids. The CDR3 here is CSARDNSRFNYGCTF. In DNA, the CDR3 is TGCAGTGCTAGAGATAACTCCCGGTTTAACTATGGCTGCACCTTC.

The table lists this clonotype with a few counts. The rearrangement uses TRBV7-2 and TRBJ2-1, with TRBD1 as a possible D gene (5 bases). The CDR3 covers 13 residues. Germline CDR1 reads SGHTA; CDR2 reads FQGNSA. Trimming stripped 8 bases from V and 6 bases from J, with 14 bases between. CDR3: CASCVGRGNEQFF. CDR3 nucleotide sequence: TGTGCCAGCTGCGTGGGAAGGGGCAATGAGCAGTTCTTC.

This chain uses TRBV6-2 or TRBV6-3 with TRBJ2-1; 7 positions match TRBD1. Germline assignment: CDR1 MNHEY and CDR2 SVGEGT. J gave up 4 bases and V 0 bases, and 0 bases lay outside the gene matches. This CDR3 spans 14 amino acids. This CDR3 reads CASSYSGQYNEQFF. The CDR3 nucleotides are TGTGCCAGCAGTTACTCGGGACAGTACAATGAGCAGTTCTTC.

CDR3 DNA sequence: TGTGCCAGCAGTCGACTCGAGGGGGAAAAACTGTTTTTT. Encoded protein: CASSRLEGEKLFF. The chain employs TRBV6-2 or TRBV6-3 and TRBJ1-4; D might be TRBD1 (5 bases). The CDR3 is 13 amino acids. Germline-derived CDR1 and CDR2 are MNHEY and SVGEGT. The V gene lost 5 bases and the J gene lost 8 bases, with 12 bases spanning the gap.

The V call is TRBV5-5, the J call TRBJ2-3; D remains unclear. V lost 4 bases and J 10 bases, leaving 16 bases between the germline ends. Germline values: CDR1 SGHKS, CDR2 YYEKEE (reference sequence). The CDR3 is made up of 13 amino acids. The CDR3 coding sequence is TGTGCCAGCAGCCCCCGATTGGTATCGGCGCAGTATTTT. Its translation: CASSPRLVSAQYF.

This chain links TRBV7-2 with TRBJ2-5; 8 bases fit TRBD2. The CDR3 extends over 15 amino acids. Germline CDR1 reads SGHTA; CDR2 reads FQGNSA. Trimming removed 3 bases from V and 1 base from J; junction bases left unmatched: 4. The CDR3 is CASSFFGTSQETQYF. For the CDR3, the DNA is TGTGCCAGCAGCTTCTTTGGGACTAGCCAAGAGACCCAGTACTTC.

The J gene is TRBJ1-4, the V gene TRBV27, with a possible D match to TRBD1 (5 bases). The CDR3 has 12 amino acids. CDR1 and CDR2 (germline): MNHEY, SMNVEV (reference sequence). V lost 8 bases and J lost 7, with 11 bases in between. The CDR3 region is CASGEGPEKLFF. For the CDR3, the DNA is TGTGCCAGCGGGGAGGGGCCTGAAAAACTGTTTTTT.

This clonotype was detected only a few times. The chain carries TRBV5-1 and TRBJ2-1; D possibly matches TRBD1 or TRBD2 (5 bases each). The V gene's germline CDR1 is SGHRS and CDR2 YFSETQ. Trimming cost V 1 base and J 3 bases, with 11 bases left between them. This CDR3 has 15 amino acids. The CDR3 spells CASSLFEGFYNEQFF. CDR3 nucleotide sequence: TGCGCCAGCAGCTTGTTCGAGGGGTTCTACAATGAGCAGTTCTTC.

V usage is TRBV12-3 or TRBV12-4 and J usage is TRBJ1-2; D might be TRBD1 (6 bases). This CDR3 has 16 amino acids. The V gene lost 5 bases and the J gene lost 4 bases, with 20 bases spanning the gap. The CDR3 coding sequence is TGTGCCAGCAGTACAGGGAGTCGGGGCCGGGGCTATGGCTACACCTTC. Its translation is CASSTGSRGRGYGYTF.